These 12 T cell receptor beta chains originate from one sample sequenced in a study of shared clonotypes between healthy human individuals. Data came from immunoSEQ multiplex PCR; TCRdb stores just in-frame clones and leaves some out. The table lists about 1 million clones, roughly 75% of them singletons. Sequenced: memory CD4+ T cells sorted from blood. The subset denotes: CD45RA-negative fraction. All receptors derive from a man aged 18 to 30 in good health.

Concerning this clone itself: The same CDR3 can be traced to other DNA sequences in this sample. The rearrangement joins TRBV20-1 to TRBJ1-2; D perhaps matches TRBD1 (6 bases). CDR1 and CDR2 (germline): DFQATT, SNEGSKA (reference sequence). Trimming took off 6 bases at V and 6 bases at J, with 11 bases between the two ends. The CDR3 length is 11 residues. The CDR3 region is CSARGGDGYTF. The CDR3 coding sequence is TGCAGTGCCCGTGGGGGCGATGGCTACACCTTC.

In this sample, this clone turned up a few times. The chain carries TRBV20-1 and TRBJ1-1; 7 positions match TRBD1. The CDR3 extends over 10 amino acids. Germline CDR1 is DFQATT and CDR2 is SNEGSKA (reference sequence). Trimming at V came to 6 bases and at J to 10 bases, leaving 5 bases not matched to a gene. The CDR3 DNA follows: TGCAGTGCCGAGACAGGGCCAGCTTTCTTT. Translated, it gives CSAETGPAFF.

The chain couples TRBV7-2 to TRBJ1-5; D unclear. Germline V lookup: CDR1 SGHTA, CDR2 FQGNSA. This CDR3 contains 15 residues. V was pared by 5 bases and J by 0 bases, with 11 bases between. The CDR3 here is CASSRGGYSNQPQHF. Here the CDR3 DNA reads TGTGCCAGCAGCCGCGGCGGTTATAGCAATCAGCCCCAGCATTTT.

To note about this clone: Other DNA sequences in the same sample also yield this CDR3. CDR3 amino acids: CASSPTGNTEAFF. CDR3 nucleotides: TGTGCCAGCAGTCCGACAGGGAACACTGAAGCTTTCTTT. This chain joins TRBV2 and TRBJ1-1, with D possibly TRBD1 on 6 matching bases. Trimming shortened V by 5 bases and J by 1 base, and 8 bases separated the two germline ends. There are 13 residues in the CDR3. Germline-derived CDR1 and CDR2 are SNHLY and FYNNEI.

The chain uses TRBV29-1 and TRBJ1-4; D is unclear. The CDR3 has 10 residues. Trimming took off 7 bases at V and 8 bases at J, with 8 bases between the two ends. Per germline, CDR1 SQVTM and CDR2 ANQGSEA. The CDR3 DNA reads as TGCAGCGACAGTGGAGAAAAACTGTTTTTT. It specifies CSDSGEKLFF.

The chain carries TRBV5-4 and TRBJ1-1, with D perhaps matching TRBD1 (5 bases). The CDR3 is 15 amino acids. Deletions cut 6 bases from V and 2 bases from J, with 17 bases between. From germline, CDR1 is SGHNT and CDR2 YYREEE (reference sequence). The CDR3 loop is CASTASRGGNTEAFF. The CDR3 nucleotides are TGTGCCAGCACCGCTAGCCGGGGGGGTAACACTGAAGCTTTCTTT.

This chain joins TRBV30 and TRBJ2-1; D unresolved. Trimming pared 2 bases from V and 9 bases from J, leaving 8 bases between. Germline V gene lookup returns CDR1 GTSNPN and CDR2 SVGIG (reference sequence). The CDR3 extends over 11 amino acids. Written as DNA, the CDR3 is TGTGCCTGGAGTAGAGAAACTGAGCAGTTCTTC. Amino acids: CAWSRETEQFF.

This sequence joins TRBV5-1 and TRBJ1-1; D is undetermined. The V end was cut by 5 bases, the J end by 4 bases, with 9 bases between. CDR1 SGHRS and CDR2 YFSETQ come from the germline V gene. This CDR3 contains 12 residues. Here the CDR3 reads CASREPGTEAFF. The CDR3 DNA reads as TGCGCCAGCAGGGAACCCGGCACTGAAGCTTTCTTT.

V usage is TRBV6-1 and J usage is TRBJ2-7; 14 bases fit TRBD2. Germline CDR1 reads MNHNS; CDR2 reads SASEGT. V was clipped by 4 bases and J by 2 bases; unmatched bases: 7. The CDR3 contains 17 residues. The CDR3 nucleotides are TGTGCCAGCAGTGGTCGGACTAGCGGGAGGCTTACCTACGAGCAGTACTTC. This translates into CASSGRTSGRLTYEQYF.

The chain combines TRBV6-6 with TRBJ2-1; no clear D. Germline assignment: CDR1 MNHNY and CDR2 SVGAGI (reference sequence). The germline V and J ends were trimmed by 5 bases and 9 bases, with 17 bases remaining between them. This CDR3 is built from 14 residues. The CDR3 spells CASSTSVSLSEQFF. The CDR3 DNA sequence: TGTGCCAGCAGTACCAGTGTTTCGTTGAGTGAGCAGTTCTTC.

CDR3 coding DNA: TGTGCCAGCAGTTTAGGGCCAGGGAGGCTCAATGAGCAGTTCTTC. Protein product: CASSLGPGRLNEQFF. This chain links TRBV28 with TRBJ2-1, with D perhaps matching TRBD2 (6 bases). V dropped 2 bases and J dropped 6 bases, with 14 bases sitting between them. The CDR3 runs 15 residues. Germline assignment: CDR1 MDHEN and CDR2 SYDVKM.

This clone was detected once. This chain's CDR3 is CASSEAGHSPLHF. The CDR3 DNA reads as TGCGCCAGCAGTGAAGCGGGGCATTCACCCCTCCACTTT. J is TRBJ1-6 and V is TRBV10-2; TRBD1 might be the D (5 bases). The CDR3 runs to 13 residues. CDR1 WSHSY and CDR2 SAAADI come from the germline V gene. V lost 3 bases and J 8 bases, leaving 8 bases between the germline ends.